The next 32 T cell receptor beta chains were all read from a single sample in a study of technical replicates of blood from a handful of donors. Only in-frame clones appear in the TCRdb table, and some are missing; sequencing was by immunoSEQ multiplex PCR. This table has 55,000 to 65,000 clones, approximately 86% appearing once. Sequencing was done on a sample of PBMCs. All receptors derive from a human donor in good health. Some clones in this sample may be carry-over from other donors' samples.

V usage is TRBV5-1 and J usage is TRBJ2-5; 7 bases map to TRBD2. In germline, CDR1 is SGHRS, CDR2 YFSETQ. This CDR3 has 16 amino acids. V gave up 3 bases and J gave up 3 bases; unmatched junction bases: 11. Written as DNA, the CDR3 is TGCGCCAGCAGCTCGCAAATACTAGCGAATAAAGAGACCCAGTACTTC. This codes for CASSSQILANKETQYF.

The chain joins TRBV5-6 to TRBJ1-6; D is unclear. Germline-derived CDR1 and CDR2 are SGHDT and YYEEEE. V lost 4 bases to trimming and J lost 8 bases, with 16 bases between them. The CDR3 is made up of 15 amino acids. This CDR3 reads CASSRRDGVDSPLHF. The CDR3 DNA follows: TGTGCCAGCAGCCGGAGAGACGGGGTGGATTCACCCCTCCACTTT.

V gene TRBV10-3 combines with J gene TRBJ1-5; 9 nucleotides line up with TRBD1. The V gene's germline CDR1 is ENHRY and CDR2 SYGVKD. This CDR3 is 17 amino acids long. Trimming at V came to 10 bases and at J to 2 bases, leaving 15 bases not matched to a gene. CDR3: CASKPGTGSGGNQPQHF. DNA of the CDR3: TGTGCCAGCAAACCCGGGACAGGGTCAGGAGGCAATCAGCCCCAGCATTTT.

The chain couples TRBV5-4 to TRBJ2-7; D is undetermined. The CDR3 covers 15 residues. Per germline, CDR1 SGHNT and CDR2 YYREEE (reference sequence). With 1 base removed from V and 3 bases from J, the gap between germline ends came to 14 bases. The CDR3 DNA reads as TGTGCCAGCAGCTTGACCGCTCTCGGTCTCTACGAGCAGTACTTC. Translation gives CASSLTALGLYEQYF. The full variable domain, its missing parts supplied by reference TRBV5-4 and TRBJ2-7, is ETGVTQSPTHLIKTRGQQVTLRCSSQSGHNTVSWYQQALGQGPQFIFQYYREEENGRGNFPPRFSGLQFPNYSSELNVNALELDDSALYLCASSLTALGLYEQYFGPGTRLTVT.

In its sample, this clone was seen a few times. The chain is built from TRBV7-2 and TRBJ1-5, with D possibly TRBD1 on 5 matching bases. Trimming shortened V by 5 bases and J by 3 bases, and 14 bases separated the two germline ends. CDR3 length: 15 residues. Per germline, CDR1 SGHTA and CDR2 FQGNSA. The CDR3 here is CASSGQGNLNQPQHF. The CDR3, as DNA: TGTGCCAGCAGCGGCCAGGGTAACCTCAATCAGCCCCAGCATTTT.

The DNA of the CDR3 is TGTGCCAGCAGTGTAACGAACAGGGCTGGGGCCAACGTCCTGACTTTC. Translating it yields CASSVTNRAGANVLTF. The chain links TRBV6-1 to TRBJ2-6, with a weak D call TRBD1 (6 bases). V lost 4 bases to trimming and J lost 2 bases, with 12 bases between them. CDR1 MNHNS and CDR2 SASEGT come from the germline V gene. CDR3 length: 16 residues.

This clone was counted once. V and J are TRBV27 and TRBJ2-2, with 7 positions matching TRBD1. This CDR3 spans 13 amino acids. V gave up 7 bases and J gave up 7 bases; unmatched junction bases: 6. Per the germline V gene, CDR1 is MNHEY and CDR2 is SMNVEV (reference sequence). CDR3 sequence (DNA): TGTGCCAGCAACAGGGGCCTAGGCGGGGAGCTGTTTTTT. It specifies CASNRGLGGELFF.

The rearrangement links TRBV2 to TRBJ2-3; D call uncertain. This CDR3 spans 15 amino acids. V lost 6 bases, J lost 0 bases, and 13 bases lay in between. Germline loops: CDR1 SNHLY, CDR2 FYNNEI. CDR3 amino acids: CASRPGSMSTDTQYF. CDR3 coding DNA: TGTGCCAGCAGACCAGGTTCCATGAGCACAGATACGCAGTATTTT.

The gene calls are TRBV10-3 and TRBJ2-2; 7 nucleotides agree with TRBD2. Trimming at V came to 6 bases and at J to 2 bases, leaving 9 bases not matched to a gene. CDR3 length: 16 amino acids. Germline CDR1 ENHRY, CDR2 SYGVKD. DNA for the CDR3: TGTGCCATCAGCGCTACCGGGACTATAAACACCGGGGAGCTGTTTTTT. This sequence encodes CAISATGTINTGELFF.

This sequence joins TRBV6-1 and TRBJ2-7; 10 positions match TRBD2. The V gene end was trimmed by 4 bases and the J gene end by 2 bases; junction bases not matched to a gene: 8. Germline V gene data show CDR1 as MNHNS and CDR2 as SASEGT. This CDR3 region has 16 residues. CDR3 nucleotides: TGTGCCAGCAGTGGCCTCCTAAGCGGGGGGGCCTACGAGCAGTACTTC. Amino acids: CASSGLLSGGAYEQYF.

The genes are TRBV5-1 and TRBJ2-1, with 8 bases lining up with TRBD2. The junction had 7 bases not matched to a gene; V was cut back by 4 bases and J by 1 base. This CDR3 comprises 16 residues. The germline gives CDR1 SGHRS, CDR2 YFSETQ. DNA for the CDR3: TGCGCCAGCAGCCCTGTGGCTAGCGGGTCCTACAATGAGCAGTTCTTC. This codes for CASSPVASGSYNEQFF.

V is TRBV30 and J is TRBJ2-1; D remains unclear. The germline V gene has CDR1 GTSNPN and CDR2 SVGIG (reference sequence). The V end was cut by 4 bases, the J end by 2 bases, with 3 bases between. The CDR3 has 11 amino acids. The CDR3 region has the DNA TGTGCCTGGACTACCTACAATGAGCAGTTCTTC. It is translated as CAWTTYNEQFF.

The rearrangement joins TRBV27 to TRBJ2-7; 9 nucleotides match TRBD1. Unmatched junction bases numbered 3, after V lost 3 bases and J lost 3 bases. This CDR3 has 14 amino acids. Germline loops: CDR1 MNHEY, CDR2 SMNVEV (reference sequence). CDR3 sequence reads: CASSFGTGNYEQYF. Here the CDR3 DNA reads TGTGCCAGCAGTTTTGGGACAGGGAACTACGAGCAGTACTTC.

CDR3 in amino acids: CASSPEGIPPYNSPLHF. CDR3 nucleotides: TGTGCCAGCAGCCCTGAGGGAATTCCCCCCTATAATTCACCCCTCCACTTT. This rearrangement joins TRBV5-5 to TRBJ1-6, with no clear D. The CDR3 has 17 amino acids. Trimming shortened V by 4 bases and J by 2 bases, and 16 bases separated the two germline ends. Germline values: CDR1 SGHKS, CDR2 YYEKEE (reference sequence).

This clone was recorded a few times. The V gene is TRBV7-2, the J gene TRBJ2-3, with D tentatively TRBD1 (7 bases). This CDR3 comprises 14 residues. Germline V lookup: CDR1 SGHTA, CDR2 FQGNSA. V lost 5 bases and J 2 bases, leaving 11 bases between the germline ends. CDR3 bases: TGTGCCAGCAGCCAGGGGGGATCCACAGATACGCAGTATTTT. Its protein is CASSQGGSTDTQYF.

The CDR3 is CASSTAGGAYEQYF. CDR3 DNA sequence: TGTGCCAGCAGCACAGCGGGGGGGGCCTACGAGCAGTACTTC. The V and J genes are TRBV7-2 and TRBJ2-7; 10 nucleotides line up with TRBD2. The CDR3 loop spans 14 amino acids. V was clipped by 5 bases and J by 2 bases; unmatched bases: 3. CDR1 and CDR2 from the germline V gene are SGHTA and FQGNSA.

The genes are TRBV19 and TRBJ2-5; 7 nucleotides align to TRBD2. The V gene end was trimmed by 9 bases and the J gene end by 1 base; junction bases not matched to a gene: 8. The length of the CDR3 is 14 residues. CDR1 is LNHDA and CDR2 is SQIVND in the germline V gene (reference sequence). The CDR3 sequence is CASLGEGGQETQYF. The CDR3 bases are TGTGCCAGCCTTGGGGAGGGAGGCCAAGAGACCCAGTACTTC.

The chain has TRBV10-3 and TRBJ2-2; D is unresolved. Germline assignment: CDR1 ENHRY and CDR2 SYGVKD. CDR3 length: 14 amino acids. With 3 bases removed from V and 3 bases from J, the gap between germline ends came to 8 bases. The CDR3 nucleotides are TGTGCCATCAGTGAAATAACGGACACCGGGGAGCTGTTTTTT. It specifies CAISEITDTGELFF.

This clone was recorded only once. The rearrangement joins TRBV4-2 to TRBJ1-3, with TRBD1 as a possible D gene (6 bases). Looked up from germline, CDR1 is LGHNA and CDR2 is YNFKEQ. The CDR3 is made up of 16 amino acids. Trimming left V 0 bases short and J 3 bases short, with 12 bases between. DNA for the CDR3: TGTGCCAGCAGCCAAGACGGGGGGGGCATTGGAAACACCATATATTTT. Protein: CASSQDGGGIGNTIYF.

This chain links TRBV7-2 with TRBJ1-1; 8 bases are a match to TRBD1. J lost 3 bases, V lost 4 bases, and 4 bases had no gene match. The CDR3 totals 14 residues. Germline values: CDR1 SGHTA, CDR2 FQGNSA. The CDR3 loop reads CASSSGGGYTEAFF. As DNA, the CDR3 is TGTGCCAGCAGCTCAGGGGGCGGTTACACTGAAGCTTTCTTT.

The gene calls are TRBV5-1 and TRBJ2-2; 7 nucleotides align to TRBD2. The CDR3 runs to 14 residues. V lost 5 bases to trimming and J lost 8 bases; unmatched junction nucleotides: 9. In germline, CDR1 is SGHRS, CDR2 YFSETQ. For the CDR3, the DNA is TGCGCCAGCAGTAAGACTAGCCAAAGTGGGGAGCTGTTTTTT. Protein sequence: CASSKTSQSGELFF. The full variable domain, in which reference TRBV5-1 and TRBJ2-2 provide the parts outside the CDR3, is KAGVTQTPRYLIKTRGQQVTLSCSPISGHRSVSWYQQTPGQGLQFLFEYFSETQRNKGNFPGRFSGRQFSNSRSEMNVSTLELGDSALYLCASSKTSQSGELFFGEGSRLTVL.

The DNA for the CDR3 is TGTGCCAGCAGCTTAGGGGCGGGGCTAAACACCGGGGAGCTGTTTTTT. Translated: CASSLGAGLNTGELFF. The chain links TRBV7-2 to TRBJ2-2; perhaps TRBD2 as D (6 bases). The CDR3 has 16 amino acids. Germline CDR1 reads SGHTA; CDR2 reads FQGNSA. Trimming shortened V by 1 base and J by 2 bases, and 11 bases separated the two germline ends. Full variable domain (outside the CDR3, taken from reference TRBV7-2 and TRBJ2-2): GAGVSQSPSNKVTEKGKDVELRCDPISGHTALYWYRQSLGQGLEFLIYFQGNSAPDKSGLPSDRFSAERTGGSVSTLTIQRTQQEDSAVYLCASSLGAGLNTGELFFGEGSRLTVL.

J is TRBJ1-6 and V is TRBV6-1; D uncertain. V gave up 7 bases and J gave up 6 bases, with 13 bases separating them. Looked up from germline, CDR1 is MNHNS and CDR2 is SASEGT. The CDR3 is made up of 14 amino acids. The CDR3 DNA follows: TGTGCCAGCATACGGGTATTGGGTAATTCACCCCTCCACTTT. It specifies CASIRVLGNSPLHF.

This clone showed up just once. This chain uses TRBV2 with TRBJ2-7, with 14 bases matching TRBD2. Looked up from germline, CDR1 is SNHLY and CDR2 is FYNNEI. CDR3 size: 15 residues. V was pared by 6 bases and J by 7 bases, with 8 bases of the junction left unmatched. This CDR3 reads CASRMGLAGVGEQYF. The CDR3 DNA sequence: TGTGCCAGCAGAATGGGACTAGCGGGAGTCGGTGAGCAGTACTTC.

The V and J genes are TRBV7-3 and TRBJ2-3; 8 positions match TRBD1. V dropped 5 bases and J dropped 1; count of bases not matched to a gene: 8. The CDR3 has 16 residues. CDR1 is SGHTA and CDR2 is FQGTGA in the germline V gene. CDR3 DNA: TGTGCCAGCAGCGCAACAGGGGGTGGTCGCACAGATACGCAGTATTTT. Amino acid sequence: CASSATGGGRTDTQYF.

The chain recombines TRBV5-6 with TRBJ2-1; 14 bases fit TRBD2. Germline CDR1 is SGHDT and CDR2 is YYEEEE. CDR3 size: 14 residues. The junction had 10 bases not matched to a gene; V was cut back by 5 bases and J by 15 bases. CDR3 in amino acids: CASSDGTSGRGPFF. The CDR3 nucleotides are TGTGCCAGCAGTGATGGGACTAGCGGGAGAGGCCCGTTCTTC.

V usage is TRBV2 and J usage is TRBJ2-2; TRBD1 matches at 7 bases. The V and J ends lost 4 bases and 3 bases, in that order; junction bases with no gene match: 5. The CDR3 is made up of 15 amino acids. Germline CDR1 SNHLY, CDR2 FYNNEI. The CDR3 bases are TGTGCCAGCAGTGGCCGACAGGGCGACACCGGGGAGCTGTTTTTT. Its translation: CASSGRQGDTGELFF.

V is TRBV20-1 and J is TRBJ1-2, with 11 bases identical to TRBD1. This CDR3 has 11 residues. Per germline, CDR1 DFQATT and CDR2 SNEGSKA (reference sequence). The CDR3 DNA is TGCAGCGGACAGGGGGCAGCCGGCTACACCTTC. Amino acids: CSGQGAAGYTF.

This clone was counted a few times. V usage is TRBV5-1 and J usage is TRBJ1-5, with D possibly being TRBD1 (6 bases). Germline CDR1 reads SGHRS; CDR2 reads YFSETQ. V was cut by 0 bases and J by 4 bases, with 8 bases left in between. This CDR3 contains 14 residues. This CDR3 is CASSLGTENQPQHF. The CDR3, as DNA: TGCGCCAGCAGCTTGGGGACAGAAAATCAGCCCCAGCATTTT.

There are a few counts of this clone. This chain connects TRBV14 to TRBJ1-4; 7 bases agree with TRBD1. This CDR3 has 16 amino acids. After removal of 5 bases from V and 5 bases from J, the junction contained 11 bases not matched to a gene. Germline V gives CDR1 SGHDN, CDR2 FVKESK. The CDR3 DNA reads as TGTGCCAGCAGCTCCGGGACAGCCATCCTGAATGAAAAACTGTTTTTT. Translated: CASSSGTAILNEKLFF.

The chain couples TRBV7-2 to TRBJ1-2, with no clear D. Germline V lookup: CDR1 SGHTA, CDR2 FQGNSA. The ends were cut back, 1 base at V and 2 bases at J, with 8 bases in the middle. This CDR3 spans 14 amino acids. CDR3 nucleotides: TGTGCCAGCAGCTTAGGGGGAGCCAACTATGGCTACACCTTC. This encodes CASSLGGANYGYTF.

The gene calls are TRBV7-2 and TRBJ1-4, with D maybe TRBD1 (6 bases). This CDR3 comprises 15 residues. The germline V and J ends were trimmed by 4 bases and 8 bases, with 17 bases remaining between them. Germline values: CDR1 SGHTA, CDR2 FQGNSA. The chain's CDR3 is CASSSPRDMGEKLFF. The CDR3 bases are TGTGCCAGCAGCTCCCCCCGGGACATGGGGGAAAAACTGTTTTTT.